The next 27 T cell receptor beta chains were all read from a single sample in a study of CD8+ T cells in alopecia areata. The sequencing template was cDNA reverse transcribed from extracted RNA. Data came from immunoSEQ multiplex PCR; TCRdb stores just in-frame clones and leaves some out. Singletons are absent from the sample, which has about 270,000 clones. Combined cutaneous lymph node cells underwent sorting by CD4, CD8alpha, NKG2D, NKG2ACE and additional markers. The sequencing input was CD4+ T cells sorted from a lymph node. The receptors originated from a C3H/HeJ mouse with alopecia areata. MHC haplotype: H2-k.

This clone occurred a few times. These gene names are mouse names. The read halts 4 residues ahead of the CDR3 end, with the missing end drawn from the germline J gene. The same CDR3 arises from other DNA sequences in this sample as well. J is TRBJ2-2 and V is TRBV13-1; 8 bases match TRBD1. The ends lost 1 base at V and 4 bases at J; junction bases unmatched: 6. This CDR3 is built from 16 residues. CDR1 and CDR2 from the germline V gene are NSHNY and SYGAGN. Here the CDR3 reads CASSDPGGAGTGQLYF. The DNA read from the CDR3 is TGTGCCAGCAGTGATCCAGGGGGCGCGGGCACCGGG.

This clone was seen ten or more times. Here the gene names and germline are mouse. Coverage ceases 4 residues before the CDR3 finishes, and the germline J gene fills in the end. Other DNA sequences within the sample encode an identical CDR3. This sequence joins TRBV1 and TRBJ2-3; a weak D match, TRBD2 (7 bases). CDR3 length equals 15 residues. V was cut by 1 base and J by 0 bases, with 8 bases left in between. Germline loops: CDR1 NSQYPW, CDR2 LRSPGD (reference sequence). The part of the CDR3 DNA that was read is TGCACCTGCAGTGCAGGGGGGGCTAGTGCAGAA. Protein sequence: CTCSAGGASAE. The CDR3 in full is CTCSAGGASAETLYF. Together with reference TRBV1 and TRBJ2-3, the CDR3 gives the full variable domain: VTLLEQNPRWRLVPRGQAVNLRCILKNSQYPWMSWYQQDLQKQLQWLFTLRSPGDKEVKSLPGADYLATRVTDTELRLQVANMSQGRTLYCTCSAGGASAETLYFGSGTRLTVL.

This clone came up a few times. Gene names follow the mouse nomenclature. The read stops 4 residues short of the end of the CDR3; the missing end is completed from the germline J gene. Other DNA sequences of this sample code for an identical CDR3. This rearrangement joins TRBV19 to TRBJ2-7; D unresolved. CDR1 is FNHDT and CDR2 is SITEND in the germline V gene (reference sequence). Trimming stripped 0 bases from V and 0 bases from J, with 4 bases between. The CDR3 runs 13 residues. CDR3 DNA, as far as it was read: TGTGCCAGCAGTATAGGGGGCTCCTAT. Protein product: CASSIGGSY. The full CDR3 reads CASSIGGSYEQYF.

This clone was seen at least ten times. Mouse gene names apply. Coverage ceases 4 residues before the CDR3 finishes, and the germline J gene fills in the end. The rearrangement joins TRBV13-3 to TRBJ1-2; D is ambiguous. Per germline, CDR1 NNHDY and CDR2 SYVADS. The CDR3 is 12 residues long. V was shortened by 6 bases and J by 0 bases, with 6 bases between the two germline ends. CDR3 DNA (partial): TGTGCCAGCAAAACAGCAAACTCC. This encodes CASKTANS. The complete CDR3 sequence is CASKTANSDYTF.

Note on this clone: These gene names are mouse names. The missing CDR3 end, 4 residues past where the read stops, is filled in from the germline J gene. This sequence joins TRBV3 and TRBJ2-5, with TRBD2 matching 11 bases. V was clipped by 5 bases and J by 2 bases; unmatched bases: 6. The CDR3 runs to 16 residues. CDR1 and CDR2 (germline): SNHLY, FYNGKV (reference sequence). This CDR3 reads CASSLLTGGVQDTQYF. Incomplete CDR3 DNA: TGTGCCAGCAGCCTTTTGACTGGGGGGGTCCAAGAC.

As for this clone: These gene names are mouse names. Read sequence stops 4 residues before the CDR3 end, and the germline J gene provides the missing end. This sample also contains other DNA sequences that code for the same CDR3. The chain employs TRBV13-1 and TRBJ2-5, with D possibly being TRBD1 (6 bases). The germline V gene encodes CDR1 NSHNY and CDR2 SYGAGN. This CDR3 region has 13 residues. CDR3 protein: CASSDPRGDTQYF. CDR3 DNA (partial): TGTGCCAGCAGTGATCCCAGGGGTGAC.

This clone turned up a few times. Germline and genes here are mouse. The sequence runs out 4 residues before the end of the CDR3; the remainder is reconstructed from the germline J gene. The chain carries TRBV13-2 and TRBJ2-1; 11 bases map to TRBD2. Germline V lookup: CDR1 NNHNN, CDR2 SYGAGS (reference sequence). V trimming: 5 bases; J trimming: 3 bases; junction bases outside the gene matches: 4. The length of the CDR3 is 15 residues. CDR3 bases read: TGTGCCAGCGGGCCACTGGGGGGGCCCTATGCT. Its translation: CASGPLGGPYA. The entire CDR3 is CASGPLGGPYAEQFF.

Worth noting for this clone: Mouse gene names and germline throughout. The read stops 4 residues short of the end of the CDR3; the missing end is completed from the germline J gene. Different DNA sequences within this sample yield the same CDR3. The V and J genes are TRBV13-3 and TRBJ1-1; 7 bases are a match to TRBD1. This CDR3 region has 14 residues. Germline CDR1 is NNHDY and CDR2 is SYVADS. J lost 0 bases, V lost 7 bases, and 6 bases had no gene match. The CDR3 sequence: CASSRQGANTEVFF. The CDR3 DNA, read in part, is TGTGCCAGCTCTCGACAGGGCGCAAACACA.

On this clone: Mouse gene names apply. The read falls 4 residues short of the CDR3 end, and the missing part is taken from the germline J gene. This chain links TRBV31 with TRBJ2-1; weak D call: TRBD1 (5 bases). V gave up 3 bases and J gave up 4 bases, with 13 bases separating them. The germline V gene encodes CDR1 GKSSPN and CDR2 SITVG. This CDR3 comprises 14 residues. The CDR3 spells CAWSTRQNYAEQFF. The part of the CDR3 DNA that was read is TGTGCCTGGAGCACCCGACAGAATTATGCT.

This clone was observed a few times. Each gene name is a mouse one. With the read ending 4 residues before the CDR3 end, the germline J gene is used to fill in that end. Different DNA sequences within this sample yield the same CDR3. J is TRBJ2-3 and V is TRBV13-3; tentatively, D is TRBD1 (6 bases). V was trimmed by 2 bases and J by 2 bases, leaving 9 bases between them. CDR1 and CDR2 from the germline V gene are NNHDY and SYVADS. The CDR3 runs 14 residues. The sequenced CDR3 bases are TGTGCCAGCAGTGACAGGGGTGATGCAGAA. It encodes CASSDRGDAE. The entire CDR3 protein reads CASSDRGDAETLYF.

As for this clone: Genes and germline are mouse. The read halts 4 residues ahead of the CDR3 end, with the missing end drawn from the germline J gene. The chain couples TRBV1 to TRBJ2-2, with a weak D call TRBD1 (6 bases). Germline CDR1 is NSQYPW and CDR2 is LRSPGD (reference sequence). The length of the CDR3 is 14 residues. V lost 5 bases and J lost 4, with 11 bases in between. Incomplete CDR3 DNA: TGCACCTGCAGTCTACAGGGTGGCACCGGG. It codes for CTCSLQGGTG. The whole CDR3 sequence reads CTCSLQGGTGQLYF.

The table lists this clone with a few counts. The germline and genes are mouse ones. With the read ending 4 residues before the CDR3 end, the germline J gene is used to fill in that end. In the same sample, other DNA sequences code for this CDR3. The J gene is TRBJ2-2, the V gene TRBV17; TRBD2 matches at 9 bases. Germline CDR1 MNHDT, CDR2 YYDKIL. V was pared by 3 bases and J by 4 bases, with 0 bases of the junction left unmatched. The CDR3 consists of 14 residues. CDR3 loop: CASSRTGGTGQLYF. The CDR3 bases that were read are TGTGCTAGCAGTAGGACTGGGGGCACCGGG.

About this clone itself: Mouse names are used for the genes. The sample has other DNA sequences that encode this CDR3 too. The CDR3 spells CASSQDGGDTEVFF. The sequenced part of the CDR3 DNA is TGTGCCAGCAGCCAAGATGGGGGTGACACA. The chain joins TRBV5 to TRBJ1-1; D possibly corresponds to TRBD1 (5 bases). The CDR3 end lies 4 residues beyond the end of the read and is filled in from the germline J gene. The CDR3 spans 14 residues. V lost 0 bases and J lost 3, with 8 bases in between. The germline V gene has CDR1 LGHNA and CDR2 YNLKQL (reference sequence).

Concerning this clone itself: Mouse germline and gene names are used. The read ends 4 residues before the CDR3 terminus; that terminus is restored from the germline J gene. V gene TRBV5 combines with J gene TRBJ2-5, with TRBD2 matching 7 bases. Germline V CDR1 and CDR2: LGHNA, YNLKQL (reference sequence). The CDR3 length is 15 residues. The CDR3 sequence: CASSQDSGGTDTQYF. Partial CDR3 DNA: TGTGCCAGCAGCCAAGATTCTGGGGGAACAGAC.

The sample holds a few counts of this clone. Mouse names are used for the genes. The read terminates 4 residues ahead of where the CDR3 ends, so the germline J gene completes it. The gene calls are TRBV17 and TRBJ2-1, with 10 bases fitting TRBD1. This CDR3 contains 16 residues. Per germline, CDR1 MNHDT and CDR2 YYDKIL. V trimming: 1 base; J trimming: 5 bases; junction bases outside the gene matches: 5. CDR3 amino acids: CASSRGAGTGDAEQFF. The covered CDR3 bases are TGTGCTAGCAGTAGAGGGGCCGGGACAGGGGATGCT.

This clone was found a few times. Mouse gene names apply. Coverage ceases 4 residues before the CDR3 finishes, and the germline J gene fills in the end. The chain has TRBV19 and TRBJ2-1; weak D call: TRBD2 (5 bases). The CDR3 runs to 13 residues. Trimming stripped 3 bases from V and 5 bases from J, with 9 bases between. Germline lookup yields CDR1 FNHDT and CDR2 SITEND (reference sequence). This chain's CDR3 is CASSKTGHAEQFF. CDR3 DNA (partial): TGTGCCAGCAGTAAAACTGGCCATGCT.

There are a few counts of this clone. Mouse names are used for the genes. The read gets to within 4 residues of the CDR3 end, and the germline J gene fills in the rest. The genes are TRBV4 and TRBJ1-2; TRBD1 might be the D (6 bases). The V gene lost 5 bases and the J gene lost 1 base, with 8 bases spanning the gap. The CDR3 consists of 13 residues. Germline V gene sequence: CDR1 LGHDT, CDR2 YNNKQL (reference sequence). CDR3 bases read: TGTGCCAGCAGCCACAGGGAAAACTCC. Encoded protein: CASSHRENS. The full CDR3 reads CASSHRENSDYTF. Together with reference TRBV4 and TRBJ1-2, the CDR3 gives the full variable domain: ETAVFQTPNYHVTQVGNEVSFNCKQTLGHDTMYWYKQDSKKLLKIMFSYNNKQLIVNETVPRRFSPQSSDKAHLNLRIKSVEPEDSAVYLCASSHRENSDYTFGSGTRLLVI.

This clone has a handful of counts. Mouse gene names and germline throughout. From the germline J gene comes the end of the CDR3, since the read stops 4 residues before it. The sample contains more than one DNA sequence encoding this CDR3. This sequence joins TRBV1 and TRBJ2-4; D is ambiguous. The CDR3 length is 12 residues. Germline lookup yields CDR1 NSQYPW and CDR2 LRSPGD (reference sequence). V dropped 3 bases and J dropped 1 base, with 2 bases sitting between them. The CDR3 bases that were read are TGCACCTGCAGTGCTGGTCAAAAC. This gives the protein CTCSAGQN. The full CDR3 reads CTCSAGQNTLYF.

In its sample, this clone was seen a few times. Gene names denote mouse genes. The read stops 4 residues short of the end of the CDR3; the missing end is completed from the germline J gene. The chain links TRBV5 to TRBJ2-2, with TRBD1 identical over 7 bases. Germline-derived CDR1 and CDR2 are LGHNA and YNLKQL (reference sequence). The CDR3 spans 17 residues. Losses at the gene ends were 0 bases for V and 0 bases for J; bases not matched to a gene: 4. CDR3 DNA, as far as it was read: TGTGCCAGCAGCCAAGATAGAGGGACAGCAAACACCGGG. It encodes CASSQDRGTANTG. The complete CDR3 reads CASSQDRGTANTGQLYF.

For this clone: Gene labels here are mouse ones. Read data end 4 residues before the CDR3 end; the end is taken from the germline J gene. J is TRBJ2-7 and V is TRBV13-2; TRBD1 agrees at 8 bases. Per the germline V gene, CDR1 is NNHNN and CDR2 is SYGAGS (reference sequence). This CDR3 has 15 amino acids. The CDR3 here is CASGDAIAGGNEQYF. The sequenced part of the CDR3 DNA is TGTGCCAGCGGTGATGCAATCGCAGGGGGCAAT.

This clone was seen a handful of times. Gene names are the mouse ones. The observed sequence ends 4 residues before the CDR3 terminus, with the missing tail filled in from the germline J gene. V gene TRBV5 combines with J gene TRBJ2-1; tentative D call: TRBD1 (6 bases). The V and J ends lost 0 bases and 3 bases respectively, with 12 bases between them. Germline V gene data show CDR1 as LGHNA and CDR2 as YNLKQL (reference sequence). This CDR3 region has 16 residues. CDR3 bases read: TGTGCCAGCAGCCAAGAGCCCAGGGGCGCCTATGCT. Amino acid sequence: CASSQEPRGAYA. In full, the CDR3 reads CASSQEPRGAYAEQFF.

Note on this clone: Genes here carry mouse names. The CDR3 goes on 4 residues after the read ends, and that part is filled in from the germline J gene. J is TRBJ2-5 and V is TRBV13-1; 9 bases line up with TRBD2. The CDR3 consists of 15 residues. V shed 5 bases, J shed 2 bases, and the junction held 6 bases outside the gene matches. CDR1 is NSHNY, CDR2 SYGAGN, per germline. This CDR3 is CASSQLGGFQDTQYF. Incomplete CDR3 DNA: TGTGCCAGCAGCCAACTGGGGGGCTTCCAAGAC.

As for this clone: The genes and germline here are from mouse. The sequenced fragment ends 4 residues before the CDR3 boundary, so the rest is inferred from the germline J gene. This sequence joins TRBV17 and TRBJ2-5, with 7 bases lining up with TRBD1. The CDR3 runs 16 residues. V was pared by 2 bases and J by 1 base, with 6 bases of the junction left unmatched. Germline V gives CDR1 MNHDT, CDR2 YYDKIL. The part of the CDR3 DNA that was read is TGTGCTAGCAGTAGAACCTACAGGGGTGACCAAGAC. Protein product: CASSRTYRGDQD. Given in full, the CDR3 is CASSRTYRGDQDTQYF.

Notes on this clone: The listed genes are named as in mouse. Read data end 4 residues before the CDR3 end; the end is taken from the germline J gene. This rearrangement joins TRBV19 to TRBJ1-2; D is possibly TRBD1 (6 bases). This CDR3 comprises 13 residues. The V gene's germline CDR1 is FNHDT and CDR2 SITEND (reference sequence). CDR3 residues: CASSIQGRTDYTF. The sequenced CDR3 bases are TGTGCCAGCAGTATTCAGGGGAGGACC.

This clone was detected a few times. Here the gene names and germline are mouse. Incomplete CDR3 DNA: TGTGCCAGCAGTGTGACAGGTACTAGTGCAGAA. Its translation is CASSVTGTSAE. The CDR3 as a whole reads CASSVTGTSAETLYF. The gene calls are TRBV13-3 and TRBJ2-3; a weak D match, TRBD1 (6 bases). The read ends 4 residues before the CDR3 terminus; that terminus is restored from the germline J gene. This CDR3 spans 15 amino acids. Germline V CDR1 and CDR2: NNHDY, SYVADS. V was clipped by 3 bases and J by 0 bases, with 11 bases between them.

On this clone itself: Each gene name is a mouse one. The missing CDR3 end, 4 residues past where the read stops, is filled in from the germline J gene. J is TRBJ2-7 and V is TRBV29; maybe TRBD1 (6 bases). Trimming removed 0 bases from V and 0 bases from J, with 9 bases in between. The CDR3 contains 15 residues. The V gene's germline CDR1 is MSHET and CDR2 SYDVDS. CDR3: CASSLSGTISYEQYF. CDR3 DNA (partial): TGTGCTAGCAGTTTATCCGGGACAATCTCCTAT. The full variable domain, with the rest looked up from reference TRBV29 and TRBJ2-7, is DMKVTQMPRYLIKRMGENVLLECGQDMSHETMYWYRQDPGLGLQLIYISYDVDSNSEGDIPKGYRVSRKKREHFSLILDSAKTNQTSVYFCASSLSGTISYEQYFGPGTRLTVL.

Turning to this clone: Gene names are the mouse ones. The DNA read from the CDR3 is TGTGCCAGCAGGGCGGGACATCCAAACACA. Its protein product is CASRAGHPNT. Given in full, the CDR3 is CASRAGHPNTEVFF. J is TRBJ1-1 and V is TRBV13-1, with a tentative D call TRBD1 (6 bases). Coverage ceases 4 residues before the CDR3 finishes, and the germline J gene fills in the end. Germline V CDR1 and CDR2: NSHNY, SYGAGN. The CDR3 is 14 amino acids. Between the trimmed V and J ends, which lost 5 bases and 0 bases, there was a span of 11 bases.